These 25 T cell receptor beta chains were all obtained from the same sample, sequenced in a study of shared clonotypes between healthy human individuals. Some clones are missing from TCRdb's copy, which holds only in-frame ones; the method was immunoSEQ multiplex PCR. Among around 2.5 million clones listed, over 85% were seen once. Sequenced sample: naive CD4+ T cells from PBMCs. Subset in this sample: CD45RA+ positively selected. The source of these receptors is a man between 18 and 35 years old in good health. Some clones in this sample may be carry-over from other donors' samples.

The rearrangement uses TRBV6-5 and TRBJ1-5, with TRBD1 matching 10 bases. Germline loops: CDR1 MNHEY, CDR2 SVGAGI. The length of the CDR3 is 15 residues. Losses at the gene ends were 0 bases for V and 6 bases for J; bases not matched to a gene: 2. CDR3 sequence: CASSYSTGGGQPQHF. DNA of the CDR3: TGTGCCAGCAGTTACTCGACAGGGGGCGGTCAGCCCCAGCATTTT.

This chain connects TRBV7-8 to TRBJ2-1; D uncertain. CDR1 is SGHVS and CDR2 is FQNEAQ in the germline V gene. The length of the CDR3 is 15 residues. Trimming cost V 1 base and J 2 bases, with 9 bases left between them. The chain's CDR3 is CASSLGPAAYNEQFF. The CDR3 bases are TGTGCCAGCAGCTTAGGGCCCGCGGCCTACAATGAGCAGTTCTTC.

This sequence joins TRBV28 and TRBJ1-2, with D perhaps TRBD1 (5 bases). V gave up 5 bases and J gave up 3 bases, with 13 bases separating them. The germline V gene has CDR1 MDHEN and CDR2 SYDVKM. The CDR3 extends over 14 amino acids. For the CDR3, the DNA is TGTGCCAGCAGTGTGACAGTACCCGACTATGGCTACACCTTC. Protein: CASSVTVPDYGYTF.

V and J are TRBV5-4 and TRBJ2-7; TRBD1 is a possible D gene (5 bases). CDR1 and CDR2 from the germline V gene are SGHNT and YYREEE (reference sequence). The V and J ends lost 4 bases and 4 bases respectively, with 12 bases between them. CDR3 length: 13 amino acids. CDR3 residues: CASSPDPGYEQYF. The CDR3 region has the DNA TGTGCCAGCAGCCCCGACCCAGGGTACGAGCAGTACTTC.

The chain combines TRBV28 with TRBJ2-5; TRBD2 aligns across 11 bases. The CDR3 has 17 residues. CDR1 MDHEN and CDR2 SYDVKM come from the germline V gene. Trimming took 5 bases from V and 5 from J; bases not matched to a gene: 13. The CDR3 reads CASSTTSGTSRWETQYF. The CDR3 DNA reads TGTGCCAGCAGTACGACTAGCGGGACGAGTAGATGGGAGACCCAGTACTTC. The variable domain in full, completed from reference TRBV28 and TRBJ2-5, reads DVKVTQSSRYLVKRTGEKVFLECVQDMDHENMFWYRQDPGLGLRLIYFSYDVKMKEKGDIPEGYSVSREKKERFSLILESASTNQTSMYLCASSTTSGTSRWETQYFGPGTRLLVL.

The V gene is TRBV6-5, the J gene TRBJ1-1; D call uncertain. The CDR3 is made up of 15 amino acids. V dropped 0 bases and J dropped 6 bases, with 14 bases sitting between them. The V gene's germline CDR1 is MNHEY and CDR2 SVGAGI. CDR3 nucleotides: TGTGCCAGCAGTTACTCGGGATCAGGAGTGCCTGAAGCTTTCTTT. This sequence encodes CASSYSGSGVPEAFF.

The chain uses TRBV6-6 and TRBJ1-1; a weak D match, TRBD1 (5 bases). The CDR3 has 14 amino acids. V lost 5 bases and J lost 0, with 10 bases in between. CDR1 is MNHNY and CDR2 is SVGAGI in the germline V gene (reference sequence). The CDR3 loop reads CASSKQALNTEAFF. CDR3 DNA: TGTGCCAGCAGTAAACAGGCCCTGAACACTGAAGCTTTCTTT.

Comment on this clone: The identical CDR3 is also encoded by other nucleotide sequences in the sample. This chain connects TRBV15 to TRBJ2-3; a possible D gene is TRBD1 (5 bases). CDR1 is LNHNV and CDR2 is YYDKDF in the germline V gene (reference sequence). Deletions cut 0 bases from V and 5 bases from J, with 6 bases between. This CDR3 is built from 13 residues. The CDR3 coding sequence is TGTGCCACCAGCAGAGATAGGGGAGATACGCAGTATTTT. Translation: CATSRDRGDTQYF.

The chain couples TRBV11-2 to TRBJ2-7; 11 bases are shared with TRBD1. Germline CDR1 and CDR2: SGHAT and FQNNGV. V dropped 5 bases and J dropped 0; count of bases not matched to a gene: 3. There are 15 residues in the CDR3. The CDR3 here is CASSQGTGGSYEQYF. The CDR3 DNA reads as TGTGCCAGCAGCCAGGGGACAGGGGGCTCCTACGAGCAGTACTTC.

This chain joins TRBV5-6 and TRBJ2-3, with 10 positions matching TRBD2. The V and J ends lost 3 bases and 5 bases, in that order; junction bases with no gene match: 6. CDR3 length: 15 residues. The germline V gene encodes CDR1 SGHDT and CDR2 YYEEEE. The CDR3 DNA reads TGTGCCAGCAGCTCTGGGACTAGCGCGGGAGATACGCAGTATTTT. This sequence encodes CASSSGTSAGDTQYF.

V and J are TRBV27 and TRBJ2-1, with no clear D. CDR3 size: 12 residues. The germline V gene encodes CDR1 MNHEY and CDR2 SMNVEV (reference sequence). Trimming took 3 bases from V and 12 from J, leaving 12 bases between them. Here the CDR3 reads CASSFTHCRQFF. The CDR3 region has the DNA TGTGCCAGCAGTTTTACCCACTGTCGGCAGTTCTTC.

A note on this clone: This same CDR3 is encoded by further DNA sequences in the sample. This chain uses TRBV28 with TRBJ2-7, with TRBD2 matching over 9 bases. Losses at the gene ends were 2 bases for V and 3 bases for J; bases not matched to a gene: 2. The germline CDR1 and CDR2 sequences are MDHEN and SYDVKM. The CDR3 sequence is 14 residues long. The CDR3 protein is CASSLLAGSYEQYF. CDR3 DNA sequence: TGTGCCAGCAGTTTACTAGCGGGAAGCTACGAGCAGTACTTC.

The chain combines TRBV7-6 with TRBJ2-3; D call uncertain. The ends were cut back, 1 base at V and 4 bases at J, with 6 bases in the middle. This CDR3 contains 13 residues. The germline V gene encodes CDR1 SGHVS and CDR2 FNYEAQ. For the CDR3, the DNA is TGTGCCAGCAGCTTAGAACTACCAGATACGCAGTATTTT. It encodes CASSLELPDTQYF.

The chain employs TRBV7-2 and TRBJ1-5; no definite D call. Deletions cut 0 bases from V and 7 bases from J, with 13 bases between. The CDR3 length is 15 residues. Germline assignment: CDR1 SGHTA and CDR2 FQGNSA. The CDR3 is CASSLASAGGQPQHF. The DNA for the CDR3 is TGTGCCAGCAGCTTAGCGTCGGCAGGTGGACAGCCCCAGCATTTT.

Concerning this clone itself: Within the sample, other DNA sequences also encode this same CDR3. The rearrangement uses TRBV5-4 and TRBJ2-3, with 7 bases matching TRBD2. In germline, CDR1 is SGHNT, CDR2 YYREEE (reference sequence). Trimming removed 1 base from V and 1 base from J; junction bases left unmatched: 6. This CDR3 is built from 16 residues. The CDR3 sequence is CASSLRLAEGTDTQYF. CDR3 bases: TGTGCCAGCAGCTTGAGGCTAGCGGAGGGCACAGATACGCAGTATTTT.

This clone was seen only once. The chain combines TRBV2 with TRBJ1-1, with D perhaps matching TRBD1 (5 bases). The CDR3 is made up of 16 amino acids. V lost 7 bases to trimming and J lost 1 base, with 19 bases between them. The V gene's germline CDR1 is SNHLY and CDR2 FYNNEI. The CDR3 reads CASNGPRGRGNTEAFF. For the CDR3, the DNA is TGTGCCAGCAACGGACCCCGGGGGAGGGGGAACACTGAAGCTTTCTTT.

V and J are TRBV9 and TRBJ2-5; 7 nucleotides line up with TRBD1. CDR1 and CDR2 from the germline V gene are SGDLS and YYNGEE. CDR3 length equals 16 residues. V dropped 3 bases and J dropped 5; count of bases not matched to a gene: 13. CDR3 DNA sequence: TGTGCCAGCAGCGCACTCTCCTCCGGGACAGCGGAGACCCAGTACTTC. Its translation: CASSALSSGTAETQYF.

This chain uses TRBV6-1 with TRBJ1-5; D possibly corresponds to TRBD1 (6 bases). The CDR3 totals 15 residues. V shed 2 bases and J shed 5 bases, with 13 bases lying between them. CDR1 and CDR2 (germline): MNHNS, SASEGT. This CDR3 reads CASSEPGGAYQPQHF. The CDR3 DNA reads TGTGCCAGCAGTGAACCGGGGGGGGCCTATCAGCCCCAGCATTTT.

J is TRBJ2-7 and V is TRBV5-8, with 10 positions matching TRBD2. CDR1 SGHTS and CDR2 YDEGEE come from the germline V gene. V lost 0 bases and J lost 6; bases outside the gene matches: 9. The CDR3 loop spans 16 amino acids. In nucleotides, the CDR3 is TGTGCCAGCAGCTTGGCCCTCTTAGCGGGAGGTGGCGAGCAGTACTTC. Encoded protein: CASSLALLAGGGEQYF.

A word on this clone: Other DNA sequences of this sample code for an identical CDR3. The chain employs TRBV18 and TRBJ1-1; D remains ambiguous. The CDR3 is made up of 16 amino acids. Trimming stripped 0 bases from V and 0 bases from J, with 11 bases between. Germline V gene lookup returns CDR1 KGHSH and CDR2 LQKENI. CDR3 sequence reads: CASSPPTGGMNTEAFF. In DNA form, the CDR3 reads TGTGCCAGCTCACCACCGACGGGAGGGATGAACACTGAAGCTTTCTTT.

With respect to this clone: Other DNA sequences from this sample encode an identical CDR3 as well. The gene calls are TRBV28 and TRBJ1-2; D might be TRBD1 (6 bases). The length of the CDR3 is 13 residues. CDR1 and CDR2 from the germline V gene are MDHEN and SYDVKM. Between the trimmed V and J ends, which lost 5 bases and 4 bases, there was a span of 11 bases. In DNA, the CDR3 is TGTGCCAGCAGTCAACAGGGTGGCTATGGCTACACCTTC. It specifies CASSQQGGYGYTF.

The chain employs TRBV5-6 and TRBJ2-1; TRBD1 might be the D (5 bases). The germline V and J ends were trimmed by 4 bases and 1 base, with 12 bases remaining between them. Germline assignment: CDR1 SGHDT and CDR2 YYEEEE. The CDR3 contains 15 residues. DNA for the CDR3: TGTGCCAGCAGCAAAGGGGTAGGGTCCTACAATGAGCAGTTCTTC. It codes for CASSKGVGSYNEQFF.

The chain couples TRBV19 to TRBJ1-1; D possibly corresponds to TRBD1 (5 bases). This CDR3 has 14 residues. The V and J ends lost 5 bases and 1 base respectively, with 11 bases between them. Germline V gives CDR1 LNHDA, CDR2 SQIVND (reference sequence). Here the CDR3 reads CASSVNGGNTEAFF. In DNA, the CDR3 is TGTGCCAGTAGTGTAAATGGGGGGAACACTGAAGCTTTCTTT.

Regarding this clone: The same CDR3 arises from other DNA sequences in this sample as well. This chain connects TRBV18 to TRBJ2-7, with 9 bases fitting TRBD2. CDR1 is KGHSH, CDR2 LQKENI, per germline. The CDR3 covers 16 residues. Unmatched junction bases numbered 4, after V lost 0 bases and J lost 1 base. CDR3 in DNA: TGTGCCAGCTCACCACCGGGCGGGAGGGCTTCCTACGAGCAGTACTTC. Protein sequence: CASSPPGGRASYEQYF.

This chain joins TRBV2 and TRBJ2-4; D is perhaps TRBD2 (6 bases). Germline V gene data show CDR1 as SNHLY and CDR2 as FYNNEI. The V end was cut by 8 bases, the J end by 6 bases, with 11 bases between. There are 12 residues in the CDR3. DNA for the CDR3: TGTGCCAGCGGAGGGGCGGGAAACATTCAGTACTTC. Its protein is CASGGAGNIQYF.